Sequencing of this T cell receptor beta chain was carried out in a study of read filtering for tumor transcriptome and immune sequencing. Background on the study: By R-ISS, stages I, II and III held approximately 8, 16 and 7 patients.

About this clonotype: The target antigen is unknown.

The library was built from about 400 ng RNA with molecular barcoded adaptors for alpha/delta and beta/gamma chains. TCRdb re-called the reads through MiXCR, storing one row per CDR3 protein. This table has tens of thousands of distinct CDR3 sequences, approximately 15% appearing once. The CDR3 extends over 15 amino acids. CDR1 is ENHRY, CDR2 SYGVKD, per germline. V lost 3 bases and J lost 2, with 13 bases in between. Whole-study findings and limits: The sorted CD138-negative fraction was a mixed bone marrow immune population, not purified T cells.

The sequence came from a donor at least 40 years old with multiple myeloma. Sequences were obtained from a population of CD138-negative cells sorted from bone marrow. This chain joins TRBV10-3 and TRBJ1-2; the D gene is possibly TRBD1 (5 bases). The CDR3 region is CAISDEVDSNYGYTF. For the CDR3, the DNA is TGTGCCATCAGTGATGAGGTTGACAGCAACTATGGCTACACCTTC.